The clone carrying this T cell receptor beta chain was counted between two and nine times. The germline gene is not matched at one end of the junction; a read error may be the cause. The sample belongs to a study of CD8 T cells in Susac syndrome. The multiple sclerosis control group consisted of treatment-naive patients whose relapsing-remitting disease, which was either stable or active, fulfilled revised McDonald criteria. Random-hexamer reverse transcription was applied to roughly 0.45 to 1 ug RNA. TCRdb processed the immunoSEQ multiplex PCR reads anew with MiXCR; each CDR3 protein has one entry. The sample has 150,000 or so distinct CDR3 sequences, 95% to 96% seen once. The CDR3 has 15 residues. Germline V gives CDR1 SGHAT, CDR2 FQNNGV.

The sequence came from a human donor with multiple sclerosis. What was sequenced was CD8+ T cells from PBMCs. The chain has TRBV11-2 and TRBJ2-3; perhaps TRBD2 as D (7 bases). The CDR3 spells CASSLEGGAGNTQYF. In DNA form, the CDR3 reads TGTGCCAGCAGCCTAGAGGGGGGGGCCGGGAATACGCAGTATTTT.